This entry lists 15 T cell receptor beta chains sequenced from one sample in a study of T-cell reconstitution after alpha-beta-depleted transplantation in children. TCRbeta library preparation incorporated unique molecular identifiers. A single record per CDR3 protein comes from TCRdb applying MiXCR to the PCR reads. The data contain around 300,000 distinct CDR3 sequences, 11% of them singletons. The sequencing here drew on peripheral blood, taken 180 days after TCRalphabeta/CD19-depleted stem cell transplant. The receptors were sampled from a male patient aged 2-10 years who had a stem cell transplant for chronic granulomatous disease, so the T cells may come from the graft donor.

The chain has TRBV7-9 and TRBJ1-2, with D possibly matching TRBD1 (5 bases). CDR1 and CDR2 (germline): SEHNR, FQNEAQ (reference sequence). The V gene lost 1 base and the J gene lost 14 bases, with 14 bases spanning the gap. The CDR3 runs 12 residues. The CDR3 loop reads CASSLGDGRVTF. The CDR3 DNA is TGTGCCAGCAGCTTAGGGGACGGAAGAGTGACCTTC. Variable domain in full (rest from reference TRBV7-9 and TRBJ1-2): DTGVSQNPRHKITKRGQNVTFRCDPISEHNRLYWYRQTLGQGPEFLTYFQNEAQLEKSRLLSDRFSAERPKGSFSTLEIQRTEQGDSAMYLCASSLGDGRVTFGSGTRLTVV.

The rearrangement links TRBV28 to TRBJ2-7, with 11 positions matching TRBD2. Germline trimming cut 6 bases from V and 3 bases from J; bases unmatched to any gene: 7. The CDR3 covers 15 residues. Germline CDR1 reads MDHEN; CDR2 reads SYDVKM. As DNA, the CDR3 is TGTGCCAGCAGAGGTAGCGGGAGGGCCCTCTACGAGCAGTACTTC. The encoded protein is CASRGSGRALYEQYF.

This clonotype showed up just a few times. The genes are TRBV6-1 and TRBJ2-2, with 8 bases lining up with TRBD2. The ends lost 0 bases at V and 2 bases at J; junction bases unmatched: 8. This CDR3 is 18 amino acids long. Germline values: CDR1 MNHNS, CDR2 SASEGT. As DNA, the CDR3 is TGTGCCAGCAGTGAAGCGCGGGCTAGCGGGTTTAACACCGGGGAGCTGTTTTTT. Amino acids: CASSEARASGFNTGELFF.

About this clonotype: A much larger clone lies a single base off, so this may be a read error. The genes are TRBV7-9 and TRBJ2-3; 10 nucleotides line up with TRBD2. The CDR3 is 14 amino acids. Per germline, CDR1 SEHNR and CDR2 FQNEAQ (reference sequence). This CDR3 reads CASSSSGRADTQSF. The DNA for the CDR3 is TGTGCCAGCAGCTCAAGCGGGAGGGCAGATACGCAGTCTTTT.

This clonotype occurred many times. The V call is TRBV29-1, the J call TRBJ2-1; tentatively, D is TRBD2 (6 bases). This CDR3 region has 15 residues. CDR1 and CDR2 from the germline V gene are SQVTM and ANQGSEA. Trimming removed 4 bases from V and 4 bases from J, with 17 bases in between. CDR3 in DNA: TGCAGCGTTGGAAGGGAGACTAGGGCTTACAATGAGCAGTTCTTC. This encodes CSVGRETRAYNEQFF.

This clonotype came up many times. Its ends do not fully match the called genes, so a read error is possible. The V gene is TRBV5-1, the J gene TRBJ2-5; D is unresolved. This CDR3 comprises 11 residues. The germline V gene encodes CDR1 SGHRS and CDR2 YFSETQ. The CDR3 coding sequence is TGTGCCAGCAGCTCCCAAGAGACCCAGTACTTC. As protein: CASSSQETQYF.

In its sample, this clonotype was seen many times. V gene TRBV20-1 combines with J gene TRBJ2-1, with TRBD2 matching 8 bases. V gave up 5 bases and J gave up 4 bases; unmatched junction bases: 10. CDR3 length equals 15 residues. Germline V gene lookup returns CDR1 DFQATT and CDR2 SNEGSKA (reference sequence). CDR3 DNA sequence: TGCAGTGCTCCGGGAGGACTAGCCAAATACAATGAGCAGTTCTTC. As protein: CSAPGGLAKYNEQFF.

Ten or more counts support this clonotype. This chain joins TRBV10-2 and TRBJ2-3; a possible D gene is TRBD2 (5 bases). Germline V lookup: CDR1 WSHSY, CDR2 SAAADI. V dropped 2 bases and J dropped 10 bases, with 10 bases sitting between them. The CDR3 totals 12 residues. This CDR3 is CASSEASAAQYF. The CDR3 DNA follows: TGCGCCAGCAGTGAGGCCTCAGCGGCGCAGTATTTT.

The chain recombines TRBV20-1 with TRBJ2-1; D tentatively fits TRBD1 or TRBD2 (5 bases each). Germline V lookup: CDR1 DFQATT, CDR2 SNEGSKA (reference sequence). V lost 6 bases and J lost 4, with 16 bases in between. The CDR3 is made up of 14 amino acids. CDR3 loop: CSAWAGTDYNEQFF. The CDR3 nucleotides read TGCAGTGCCTGGGCCGGGACGGATTACAATGAGCAGTTCTTC.

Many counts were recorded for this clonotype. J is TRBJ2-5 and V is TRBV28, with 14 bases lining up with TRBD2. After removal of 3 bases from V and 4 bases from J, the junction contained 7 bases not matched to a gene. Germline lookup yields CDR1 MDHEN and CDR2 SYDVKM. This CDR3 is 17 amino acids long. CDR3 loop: CASSFFQGLAGVETQYF. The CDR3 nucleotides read TGTGCCAGCAGTTTCTTCCAGGGACTAGCGGGGGTAGAGACCCAGTACTTC.

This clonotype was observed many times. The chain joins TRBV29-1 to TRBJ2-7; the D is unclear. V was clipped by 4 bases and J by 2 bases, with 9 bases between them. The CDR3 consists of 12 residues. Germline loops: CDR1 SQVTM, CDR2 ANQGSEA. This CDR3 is CSVGPRAYEQYF. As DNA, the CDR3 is TGCAGCGTTGGTCCCCGGGCCTACGAGCAGTACTTC.

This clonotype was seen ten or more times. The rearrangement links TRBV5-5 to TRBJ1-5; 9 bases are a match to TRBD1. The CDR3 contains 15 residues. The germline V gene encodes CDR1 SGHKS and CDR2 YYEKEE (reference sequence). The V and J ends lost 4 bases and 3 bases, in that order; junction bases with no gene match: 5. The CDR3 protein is CASSIYRGPNQPQHF. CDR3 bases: TGTGCCAGCAGCATCTACAGGGGGCCCAATCAGCCCCAGCATTTT.

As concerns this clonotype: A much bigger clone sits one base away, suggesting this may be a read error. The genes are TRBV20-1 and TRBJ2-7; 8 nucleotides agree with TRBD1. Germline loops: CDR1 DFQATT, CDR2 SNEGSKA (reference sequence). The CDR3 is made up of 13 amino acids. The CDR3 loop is CSADGQGAYEQSF. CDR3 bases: TGCAGTGCAGACGGACAGGGTGCCTACGAGCAGTCCTTC.

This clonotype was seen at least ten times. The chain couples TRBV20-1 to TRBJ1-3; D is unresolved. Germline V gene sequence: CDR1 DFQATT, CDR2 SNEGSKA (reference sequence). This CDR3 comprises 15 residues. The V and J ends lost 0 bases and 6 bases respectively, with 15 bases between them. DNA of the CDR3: TGCAGTGCTAGAGATGAGGCAGCGATCCTAAACACCATATATTTT. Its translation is CSARDEAAILNTIYF.

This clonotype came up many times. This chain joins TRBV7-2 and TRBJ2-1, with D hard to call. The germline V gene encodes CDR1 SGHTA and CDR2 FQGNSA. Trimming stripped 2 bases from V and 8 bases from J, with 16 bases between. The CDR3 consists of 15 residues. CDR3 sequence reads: CASSLMSRTEYEQFF. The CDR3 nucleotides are TGTGCCAGCAGCTTAATGAGCAGGACCGAGTATGAGCAGTTCTTC.